This T cell receptor (beta chain) was profiled in a study of blood T cells in healthy people across ages. Regarding the study as a whole: Bulk PBMC profiling left naive and antigen-experienced comparisons inconclusive. The donors' CMV status was not determined, possibly confounding changes in expanded clonotypes.

Primed by a sample-barcoded 5' primer and a J-beta primer mix, a second PCR proceeded for roughly 7 to 12 cycles. From the 5' RACE reads, TCRdb called clonotypes with MiXCR, one entry per CDR3 protein. Of some 900,000 distinct CDR3 sequences listed, roughly 52% were seen once; the top ten hold about an eighth. CDR1 ENHRY and CDR2 SYGVKD come from the germline V gene. The CDR3 spans 20 residues. The junction had 24 bases not matched to a gene; V was cut back by 0 bases and J by 9 bases. This clonotype appeared a single time. Its matching antigen is unknown. The chain carries TRBV10-3 and TRBJ2-7, with 9 bases matching TRBD1. The sequenced sample was blood. The sequence was collected from a man younger than 45 in good health. CDR3 in amino acids: CAISESRGVLQGALEVRQYF. The DNA of the CDR3 is TGTGCCATCAGTGAGTCTAGGGGGGTTCTACAGGGGGCTCTCGAGGTTCGGCAGTACTTC.